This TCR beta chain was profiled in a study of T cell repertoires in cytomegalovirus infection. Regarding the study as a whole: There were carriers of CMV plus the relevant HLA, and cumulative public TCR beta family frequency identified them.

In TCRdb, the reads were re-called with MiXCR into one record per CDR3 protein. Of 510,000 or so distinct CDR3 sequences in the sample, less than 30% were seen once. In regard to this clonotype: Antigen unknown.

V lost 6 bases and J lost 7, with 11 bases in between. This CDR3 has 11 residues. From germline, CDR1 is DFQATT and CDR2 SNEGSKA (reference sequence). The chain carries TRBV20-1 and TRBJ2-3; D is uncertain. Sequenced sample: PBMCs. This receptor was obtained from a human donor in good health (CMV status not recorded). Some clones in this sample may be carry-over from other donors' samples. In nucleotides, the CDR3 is TGCAGTGCAACCGACGCTAATACGCAGTATTTT. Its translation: CSATDANTQYF.